This T cell receptor beta chain was recorded in a study of blood T cell repertoires in COVID-19. In the authors' methods: Reference gene primers were amplified, and this amplification served to estimate nucleated cell counts. Produced via immunoSEQ multiplex PCR; TCRdb's table is partial and in-frame only. The V and J calls and clone size were taken over from that table, and D and trimming were inferred from the DNA. The repertoire holds about 180,000 clones, with 89% as singletons. The length of the CDR3 is 15 residues. V dropped 5 bases and J dropped 2; count of bases not matched to a gene: 4. CDR1 MNHNY and CDR2 SVGAGI come from the germline V gene (reference sequence).

The receptor was isolated from a man aged 18 to 29 who had recovered from COVID-19. The chain is built from TRBV6-6 and TRBJ2-1, with TRBD2 identical over 9 bases. Sequenced input: peripheral blood. CDR3 sequence (DNA): TGTGCCAGCAGTCCCAGCGGGAGGACCTACAATGAGCAGTTCTTC. Protein product: CASSPSGRTYNEQFF.